A selection of T cell receptor beta chains follows, all from one sample in a study of blood T cell repertoires in COVID-19. Using immunoSEQ multiplex PCR, the repertoire was profiled, and TCRdb retains in-frame clones only, with some absent. This sample has roughly 290,000 clones, with approximately 85% found just once. Sample: PBMCs or T cells enriched from blood (not recorded which). These receptor sequences come from a man aged 25-40 years who had recovered from COVID-19. Both conserved end residues are part of each CDR3. The D gene is left open where the match is weak. The size field is filled for only some rows; it gives once, few, many or a size class.

v_call	d_call	j_call	cdr3_length	clone_size	cdr3_nt	cdr3_aa
TRBV5-1	NA	TRBJ2-7	14	few	TGCGCCAGCAGCTTGTCGCAGGGTGTTAACGAGCAGTACTTC	CASSLSQGVNEQYF
TRBV13	TRBD2	TRBJ2-3	18	NA	TGTGCCAGCAGCCGACTAGCGGGGCGGCGGTTGAGCACAGATACGCAGTATTTT	CASSRLAGRRLSTDTQYF
TRBV27	TRBD1	TRBJ2-3	15	NA	TGTGCCAGCAGTTTGTATGACAGGGCGACAGATACGCAGTATTTT	CASSLYDRATDTQYF
TRBV30	NA	TRBJ1-2	13	NA	TGTGCCTGGAGTGTACAGGCTAACTATGGCTACACCTTC	CAWSVQANYGYTF
TRBV5-1	TRBD1	TRBJ2-5	14	NA	TGCGCCAGCAGCTCGGGACAGACGCAAGAGACCCAGTACTTC	CASSSGQTQETQYF
TRBV18	TRBD1	TRBJ2-5	15	once	TGTGCCAGCTCACCAGGACAGGGGGCTCGGGAGACCCAGTACTTC	CASSPGQGARETQYF
TRBV19	NA	TRBJ1-2	12	NA	TGTGCCAGTAGTTGGCAAGACTATGGCTACACCTTC	CASSWQDYGYTF
TRBV27	NA	TRBJ1-6	16	once	TGTGCCAGCAGTTTATCGGCGAACAGGCTCCATTCACCCCTCCACTTT	CASSLSANRLHSPLHF
TRBV7-9	TRBD1	TRBJ1-2	14	NA	TGTGCCAGCAGCACGACAGGGGAGGCCTATGGCTACACCTTC	CASSTTGEAYGYTF
TRBV5-8	NA	TRBJ1-2	13	many	TGTGCCAGCAGTCATTGGCGGGCGTATGGCTACACCTTC	CASSHWRAYGYTF
TRBV18	NA	TRBJ1-4	16	NA	TGTGCCAGCTCAACGAAGACGGGAGGCTGGAACGAAAAACTGTTTTTT	CASSTKTGGWNEKLFF
TRBV5-5	TRBD1	TRBJ1-1	16	NA	TGTGCCAGCAGCTTGGGGTGGACAGGGGCGGGGACTGAAGCTTTCTTT	CASSLGWTGAGTEAFF
TRBV19	NA	TRBJ1-1	14	NA	TGTGCCAGTAGTATAGACATGCGGGGGGGTGAAGCTTTCTTT	CASSIDMRGGEAFF
TRBV6-5	NA	TRBJ1-2	16	once	TGTGCCAGCAGTTACTCCGGGGGGCCTCAGAACTATGGCTACACCTTC	CASSYSGGPQNYGYTF